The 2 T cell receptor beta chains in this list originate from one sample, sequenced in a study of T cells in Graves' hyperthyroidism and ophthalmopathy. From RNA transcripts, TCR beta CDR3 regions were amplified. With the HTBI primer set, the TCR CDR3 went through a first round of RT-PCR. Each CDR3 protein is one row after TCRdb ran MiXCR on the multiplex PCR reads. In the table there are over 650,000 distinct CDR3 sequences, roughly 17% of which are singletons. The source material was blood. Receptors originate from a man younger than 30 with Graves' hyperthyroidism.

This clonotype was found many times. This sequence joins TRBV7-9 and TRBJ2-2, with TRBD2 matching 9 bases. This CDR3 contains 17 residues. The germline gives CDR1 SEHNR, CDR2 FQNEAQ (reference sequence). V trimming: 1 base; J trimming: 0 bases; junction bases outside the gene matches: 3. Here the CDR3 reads CASSLVGLAANTGELFF. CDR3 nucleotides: TGTGCCAGCAGCTTAGTGGGACTAGCTGCGAACACCGGGGAGCTGTTTTTT.

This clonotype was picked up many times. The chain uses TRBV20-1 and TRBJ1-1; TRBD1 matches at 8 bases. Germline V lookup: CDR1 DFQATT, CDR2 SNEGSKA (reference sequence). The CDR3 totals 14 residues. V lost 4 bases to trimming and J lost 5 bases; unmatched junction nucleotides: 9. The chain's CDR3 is CSATDRGSQTEAFF. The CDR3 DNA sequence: TGCAGTGCTACCGACAGGGGAAGTCAGACTGAAGCTTTCTTT.